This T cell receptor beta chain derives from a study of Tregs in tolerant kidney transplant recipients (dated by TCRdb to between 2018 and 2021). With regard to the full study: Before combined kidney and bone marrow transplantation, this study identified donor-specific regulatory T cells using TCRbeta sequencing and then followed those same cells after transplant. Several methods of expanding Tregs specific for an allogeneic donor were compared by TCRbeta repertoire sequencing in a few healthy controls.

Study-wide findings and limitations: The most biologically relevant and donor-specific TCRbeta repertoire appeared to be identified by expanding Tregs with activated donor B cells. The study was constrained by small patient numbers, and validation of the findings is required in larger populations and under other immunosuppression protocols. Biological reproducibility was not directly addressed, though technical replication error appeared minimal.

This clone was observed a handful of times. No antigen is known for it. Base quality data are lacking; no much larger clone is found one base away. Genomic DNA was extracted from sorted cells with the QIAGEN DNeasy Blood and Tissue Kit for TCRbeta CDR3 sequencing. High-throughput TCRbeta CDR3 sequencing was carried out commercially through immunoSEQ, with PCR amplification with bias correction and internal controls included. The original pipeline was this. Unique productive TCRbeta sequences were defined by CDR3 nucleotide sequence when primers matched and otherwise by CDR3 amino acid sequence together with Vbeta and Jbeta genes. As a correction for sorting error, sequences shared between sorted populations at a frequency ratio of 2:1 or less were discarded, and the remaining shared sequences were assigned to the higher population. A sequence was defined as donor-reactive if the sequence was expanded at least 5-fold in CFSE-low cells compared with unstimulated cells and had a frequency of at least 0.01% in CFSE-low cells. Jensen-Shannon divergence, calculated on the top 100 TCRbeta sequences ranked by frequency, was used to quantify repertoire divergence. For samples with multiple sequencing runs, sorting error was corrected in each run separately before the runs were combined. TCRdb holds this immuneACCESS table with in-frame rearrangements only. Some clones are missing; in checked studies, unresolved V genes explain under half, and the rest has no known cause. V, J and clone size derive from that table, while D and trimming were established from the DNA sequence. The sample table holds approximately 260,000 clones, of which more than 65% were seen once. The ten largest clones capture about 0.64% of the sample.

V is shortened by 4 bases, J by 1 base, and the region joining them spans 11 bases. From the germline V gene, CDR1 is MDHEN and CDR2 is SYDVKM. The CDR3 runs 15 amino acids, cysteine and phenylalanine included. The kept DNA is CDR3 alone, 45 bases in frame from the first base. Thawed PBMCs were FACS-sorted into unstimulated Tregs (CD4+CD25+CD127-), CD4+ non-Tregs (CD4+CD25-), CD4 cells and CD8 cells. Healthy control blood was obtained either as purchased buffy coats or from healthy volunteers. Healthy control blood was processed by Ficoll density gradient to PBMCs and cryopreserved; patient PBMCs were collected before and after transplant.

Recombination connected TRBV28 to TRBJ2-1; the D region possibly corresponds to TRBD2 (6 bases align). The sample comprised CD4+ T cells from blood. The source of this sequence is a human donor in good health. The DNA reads TGTGCCAGCAGTTACCGGGACTTATCCTACAATGAGCAGTTCTTC. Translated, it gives CASSYRDLSYNEQFF. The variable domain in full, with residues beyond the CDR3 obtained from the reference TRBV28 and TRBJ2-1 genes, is DVKVTQSSRYLVKRTGEKVFLECVQDMDHENMFWYRQDPGLGLRLIYFSYDVKMKEKGDIPEGYSVSREKKERFSLILESASTNQTSMYLCASSYRDLSYNEQFFGPGTRLTVL.